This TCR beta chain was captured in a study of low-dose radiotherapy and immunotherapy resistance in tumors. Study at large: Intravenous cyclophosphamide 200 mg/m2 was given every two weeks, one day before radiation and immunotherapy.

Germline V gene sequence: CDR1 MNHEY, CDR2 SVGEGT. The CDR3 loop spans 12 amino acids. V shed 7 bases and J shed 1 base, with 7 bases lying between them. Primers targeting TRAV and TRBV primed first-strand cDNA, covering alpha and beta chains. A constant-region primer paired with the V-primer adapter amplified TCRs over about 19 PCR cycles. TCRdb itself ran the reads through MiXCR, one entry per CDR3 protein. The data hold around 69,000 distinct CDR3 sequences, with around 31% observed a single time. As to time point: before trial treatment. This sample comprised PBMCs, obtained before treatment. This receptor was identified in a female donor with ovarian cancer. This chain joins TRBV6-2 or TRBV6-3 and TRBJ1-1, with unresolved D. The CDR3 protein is CASTATNTEAFF. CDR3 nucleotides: TGTGCCAGCACCGCGACGAACACTGAAGCTTTCTTT.